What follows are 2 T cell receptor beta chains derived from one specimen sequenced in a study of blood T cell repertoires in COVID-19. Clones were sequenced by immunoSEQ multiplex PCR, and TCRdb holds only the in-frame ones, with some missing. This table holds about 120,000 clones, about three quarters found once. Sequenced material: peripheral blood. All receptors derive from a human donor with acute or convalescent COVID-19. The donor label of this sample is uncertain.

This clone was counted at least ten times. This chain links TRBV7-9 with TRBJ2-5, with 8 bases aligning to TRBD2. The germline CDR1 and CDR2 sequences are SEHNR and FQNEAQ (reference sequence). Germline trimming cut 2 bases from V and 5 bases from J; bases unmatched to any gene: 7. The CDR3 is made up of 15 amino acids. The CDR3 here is CASSLSGGALETQYF. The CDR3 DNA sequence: TGTGCCAGCAGCTTATCGGGGGGGGCCCTTGAGACCCAGTACTTC.

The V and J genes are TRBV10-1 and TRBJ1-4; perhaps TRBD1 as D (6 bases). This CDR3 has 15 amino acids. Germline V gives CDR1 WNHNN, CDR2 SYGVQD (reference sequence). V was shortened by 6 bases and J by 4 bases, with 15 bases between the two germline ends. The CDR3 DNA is TGCGCCAGCAGGGATGACAGGCGACTTAATGAAAAACTGTTTTTT. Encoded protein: CASRDDRRLNEKLFF.